The sequence of this T cell receptor beta chain was determined in a study of blood T cell repertoires in COVID-19. Study background: Researchers got acute and convalescent COVID-19 samples from the United States, Italy and Spain. T cells, B-cell-depleted T cells, or PBMCs provided the cDNA or gDNA that served as material.

Profiled with immunoSEQ multiplex PCR; TCRdb holds only in-frame clones, not every one. The sample includes more than 130,000 clones, 80% to 90% of them seen just once. CDR1 is SGDLS and CDR2 is YYNGEE in the germline V gene. There are 17 residues in the CDR3. V lost 0 bases and J lost 5; bases outside the gene matches: 12. The sequence derives from a woman between 35 and 50 years old with acute or convalescent COVID-19. The chain couples TRBV9 to TRBJ2-5, with 8 nucleotides matching TRBD1. Sequenced input: peripheral blood. The CDR3 reads CASSVATRTGNKETQYF. Written as DNA, the CDR3 is TGTGCCAGCAGCGTAGCCACCCGGACAGGGAACAAGGAGACCCAGTACTTC.